This is a list of T cell receptor beta chains from one sample in a study of T cells in localized non-small cell lung cancer. Profiling relied on immunoSEQ multiplex PCR, and the TCRdb table lists in-frame clones only, not all of them. Of roughly 16,000 clones listed, approximately 85% are singletons. The sample consisted of peripheral blood, taken before any cancer treatment. The receptors were gathered from a female donor aged 60 or older with stage I squamous cell lung carcinoma. Each CDR3 is given with its conserved first and last residue. D genes are given only for firm matches. Size is omitted from some rows. Given values are once, few, many or a class for expanded clones.

>.|TRBV6-6|TRBJ2-1|.
CASSYRAGLHNEQFF
TGTGCCAGCAGTTACCGGGCGGGTCTCCACAATGAGCAGTTCTTC
>.|TRBV6-4|TRBJ2-7|.
CASSRGRKYF
TGTGCCAGCAGCAGAGGTCGAAAGTACTTC
>.|TRBV7-9|TRBJ2-4|.
CASCELAKNIQYF
TGTGCCAGCTGTGAGCTAGCCAAAAACATTCAGTACTTC
>.|TRBV4-2|TRBJ2-5|.
CASSQDEGSETQYF
TGTGCCAGCAGCCAAGATGAGGGCTCGGAGACCCAGTACTTC
>.|TRBV4-1|TRBJ2-7|.
CASSQARAGLLYEQYF
TGCGCCAGCAGCCAGGCTCGGGCGGGCCTCCTCTACGAGCAGTACTTC
>TRBD1|TRBV7-6|TRBJ1-4|.
CASSLNLAVGTGDEKLFF
TGTGCCAGCAGCTTAAACCTTGCTGTGGGGACAGGGGACGAAAAACTGTTTTTT
>.|TRBV28|TRBJ2-7|.
CASTLSSYEQYF
TGTGCCAGCACCTTAAGCTCCTACGAGCAGTACTTC
>.|TRBV7-2|TRBJ2-3|.
CASSFWGRGEADTQYF
TGTGCCAGCAGCTTTTGGGGGCGAGGGGAGGCAGATACGCAGTATTTT
>TRBD1|TRBV5-4|TRBJ2-1|.
CASSLEQDRSEQFF
TGTGCCAGCAGCTTGGAACAGGACAGGAGCGAGCAGTTCTTC
>TRBD1|TRBV6-5|TRBJ1-1|.
CASRGRQGNTEAFF
TGTGCCAGCAGGGGAAGACAGGGAAACACTGAAGCTTTCTTT
>TRBD1|TRBV6-6|TRBJ2-5|once
CASRADGTGLETQYF
TGTGCCAGCAGAGCCGACGGGACAGGGTTGGAGACCCAGTACTTC
>.|TRBV5-1|TRBJ2-7|.
CASSFWTSENEQYF
TGCGCCAGCAGCTTCTGGACAAGTGAAAACGAGCAGTACTTC
>TRBD1|TRBV27|TRBJ1-2|.
CASKTGQVRSGYTF
TGTGCCAGCAAAACAGGACAGGTAAGAAGTGGCTACACCTTC
>.|TRBV29-1|TRBJ2-1|.
CSVVEGSYNEQFF
TGCAGCGTTGTGGAGGGTTCCTACAATGAGCAGTTCTTC
>TRBD1|TRBV18|TRBJ1-1|.
CASSPIQGNRGPWGPEAFF
TGTGCCAGCTCACCTATCCAAGGGAACAGGGGCCCCTGGGGACCTGAAGCTTTCTTT
>.|TRBV30|TRBJ2-7|.
CAWSPQASAGYEQYF
TGTGCCTGGAGCCCACAGGCCTCGGCAGGCTACGAGCAGTACTTC
>TRBD1|TRBV6-4|TRBJ2-2|.
CASSDGTGGETGELFF
TGTGCCAGCAGTGACGGGACAGGGGGCGAGACCGGGGAGCTGTTTTTT
>TRBD2|TRBV30|TRBJ2-1|few
CAWSELAGGRNEQFF
TGTGCCTGGAGTGAACTAGCGGGGGGGAGGAATGAGCAGTTCTTC
>.|TRBV2|TRBJ2-3|.
CASAGTGTDTQYF
TGTGCCAGCGCCGGAACTGGCACAGATACGCAGTATTTT
>TRBD1|TRBV4-1|TRBJ2-5|.
CASSQEMTGGIPETQYF
TGCGCCAGCAGCCAAGAAATGACAGGGGGTATTCCAGAGACCCAGTACTTC
>.|TRBV9|TRBJ1-2|.
CASSIGTFNYGYTF
TGTGCCAGCAGCATTGGGACTTTTAACTATGGCTACACCTTC
>.|TRBV4-2|TRBJ1-2|once
CASRLLADSYGYTF
TGTGCCAGCAGACTCTTAGCGGATTCATATGGCTACACCTTC
>.|TRBV6-5|TRBJ1-2|.
CASSQGRGVYGYTF
TGTGCCAGCAGCCAAGGCCGCGGGGTCTATGGCTACACCTTC
>.|TRBV7-9|TRBJ1-2|once
CASTGVDYGYTF
TGTGCCAGCACGGGGGTAGACTATGGCTACACCTTC
>TRBD1|TRBV9|TRBJ1-4|.
CASSVGDRGFEKLFF
TGTGCCAGCAGCGTAGGGGACAGGGGGTTTGAAAAACTGTTTTTT
>TRBD2|TRBV27|TRBJ2-7|.
CASSLLAAGAPYEQYF
TGTGCCAGCAGTTTATTAGCAGCGGGGGCACCCTACGAGCAGTACTTC
>.|TRBV5-1|TRBJ2-2|.
CASGRAEHTGELFF
TGCGCCAGCGGTCGGGCAGAACACACCGGGGAGCTGTTTTTT
>TRBD1|TRBV11-3|TRBJ2-5|.
CASSYGGQQETQYF
TGTGCCAGCAGCTATGGGGGACAGCAAGAGACCCAGTACTTC
>.|TRBV7-9|TRBJ2-5|.
CASSLIAETQYF
TGTGCCAGCAGCTTAATCGCGGAGACCCAGTACTTC
>.|TRBV4-2|TRBJ2-5|.
CASSLREHQETQYF
TGTGCCAGCAGCCTACGGGAGCACCAAGAGACCCAGTACTTC
>.|TRBV6-5|TRBJ2-1|once
CASSYFTGSAYNEQFF
TGTGCCAGCAGTTACTTTACCGGCAGTGCCTACAATGAGCAGTTCTTC
>.|TRBV4-2|TRBJ1-2|.
CASSQDGAGNYGYTF
TGTGCCAGCAGCCAAGATGGTGCCGGAAACTATGGCTACACCTTC
>.|TRBV14|TRBJ1-2|.
CASSQGLYGWGGYTF
TGTGCCAGCAGCCAAGGCCTCTATGGGTGGGGAGGCTACACCTTC